The 19 T cell receptor beta chains in this list originate from one sample, sequenced in a study of T cell repertoires in cytomegalovirus infection. MiXCR, run by TCRdb on the reads, gives a single entry per CDR3 protein. The sample records approximately 750,000 distinct CDR3 sequences, less than 40% being singletons. Sequencing was carried out using PBMCs. Receptors originate from a human donor in good health (CMV status not recorded). Some clones in this sample may be carry-over from other donors' samples.

In the case of this clonotype: Sequence at one end of the junction differs from germline and may be a read error. The chain combines TRBV29-1 with TRBJ1-1; D is possibly TRBD1 (5 bases). Germline V lookup: CDR1 SQVTM, CDR2 ANQGSEA. The CDR3 covers 12 residues. The CDR3 sequence is CSVGQTNTKAFF. The CDR3 DNA reads as TGCAGCGTTGGACAGACGAACACTAAAGCTTTCTTT.

The chain joins TRBV28 to TRBJ1-2; D is perhaps TRBD1 (5 bases). Trimming stripped 3 bases from V and 8 bases from J, with 13 bases between. CDR3 length: 13 residues. Germline CDR1 MDHEN, CDR2 SYDVKM. The CDR3 DNA reads TGTGCCAGCAGTTTTCGACAGCCTCCGGGCTACACCTTC. The encoded protein is CASSFRQPPGYTF.

This chain uses TRBV29-1 with TRBJ2-7, with D tentatively TRBD2 (6 bases). CDR3 length: 14 amino acids. V lost 0 bases and J lost 2, with 11 bases in between. The germline gives CDR1 SQVTM, CDR2 ANQGSEA. This CDR3 is CSVEDMEGTYEQYF. CDR3 coding DNA: TGCAGCGTTGAAGATATGGAGGGTACCTACGAGCAGTACTTC.

This chain joins TRBV7-2 and TRBJ2-2; D ambiguous. The CDR3 has 13 residues. Trimming stripped 3 bases from V and 4 bases from J, with 6 bases between. Looked up from germline, CDR1 is SGHTA and CDR2 is FQGNSA. For the CDR3, the DNA is TGTGCCAGCAGCTTTAAAACCACCGGGGAGCTGTTTTTT. Amino acids: CASSFKTTGELFF.

This chain links TRBV6-2 or TRBV6-3 with TRBJ1-1; tentative D call: TRBD1 (6 bases). The V gene lost 2 bases and the J gene lost 1 base, with 26 bases spanning the gap. Germline V gives CDR1 MNHEY, CDR2 SVGEGT. There are 20 residues in the CDR3. Here the CDR3 DNA reads TGTGCCAGCAGTTACCCGACTTTCGGGGGCAGGGGTCGGAAGAACACTGAAGCTTTCTTT. This sequence encodes CASSYPTFGGRGRKNTEAFF.

This clonotype was recorded a few times. This sequence joins TRBV27 and TRBJ2-7, with 9 bases that match TRBD2. J was trimmed by 7 bases and V by 2 bases; bases with no gene match: 12. CDR1 is MNHEY, CDR2 SMNVEV, per germline (reference sequence). CDR3 length equals 16 residues. The CDR3 protein is CASSLKGGLAGREQYF. For the CDR3, the DNA is TGTGCCAGCAGTTTAAAGGGGGGACTAGCCGGTCGAGAGCAGTACTTC.

The J gene is TRBJ2-7, the V gene TRBV20-1; TRBD1 is a possible D gene (6 bases). Trimming removed 0 bases at V and 4 bases at J, with 13 bases between. The germline gives CDR1 DFQATT, CDR2 SNEGSKA (reference sequence). CDR3 length: 14 amino acids. DNA of the CDR3: TGCAGTGCTAGAGATTTCAGGACAGCATACGAGCAGTACTTC. This encodes CSARDFRTAYEQYF.

The J gene is TRBJ2-7, the V gene TRBV6-1; TRBD1 is a possible D gene (5 bases). The V end lost 2 bases, the J end lost 7 bases, and 15 bases lay between the germline ends. The CDR3 length is 14 residues. In germline, CDR1 is MNHNS, CDR2 SASEGT. CDR3 bases: TGTGCCAGCAGTGAACTCCAGGGTTCAGGGGAGCAGTACTTC. It codes for CASSELQGSGEQYF.

A note on this clonotype: A much bigger clone sits one base away, suggesting this may be a read error. The rearrangement uses TRBV28 and TRBJ2-2; a possible D gene is TRBD2 (6 bases). Germline assignment: CDR1 MDHEN and CDR2 SYDVKM. The CDR3 is 15 amino acids. CDR3 bases: TGTGCCAGCTGTTTATCAGCGGGGAACACCGGGGAGCTGTTTTTT. Amino acid sequence: CASCLSAGNTGELFF.

This clonotype came up a few times. The gene calls are TRBV12-5 and TRBJ2-1; 8 bases fit TRBD1. The germline gives CDR1 LGHNT, CDR2 FRNRAP. The CDR3 totals 15 residues. Trimming removed 6 bases from V and 8 bases from J; junction bases left unmatched: 12. The CDR3 spells CASGGLDRACHEQFF. CDR3 nucleotide sequence: TGTGCTAGTGGCGGCCTGGACAGGGCTTGTCATGAGCAGTTCTTC.

This chain joins TRBV12-3 or TRBV12-4 and TRBJ1-5, with 12 bases fitting TRBD1. J lost 4 bases, V lost 5 bases, and 3 bases had no gene match. The CDR3 covers 15 residues. CDR3 nucleotide sequence: TGTGCCAGCAGTGGGGACAGGGGGCTTAATCAGCCCCAGCATTTT. Its translation is CASSGDRGLNQPQHF.

V is TRBV28 and J is TRBJ1-6, with D unresolved. This CDR3 is 14 amino acids long. The germline V and J ends were trimmed by 2 bases and 7 bases, with 9 bases remaining between them. CDR1 is MDHEN, CDR2 SYDVKM, per germline. The CDR3 is CASSLIRLNSPLHF. The DNA for the CDR3 is TGTGCCAGCAGTTTAATCAGGTTGAATTCACCCCTCCACTTT.

This clonotype has more than one count but fewer than ten. The rearrangement uses TRBV28 and TRBJ2-3; 13 nucleotides match TRBD2. There are 17 residues in the CDR3. The V gene's germline CDR1 is MDHEN and CDR2 SYDVKM. Unmatched junction bases numbered 7, after V lost 5 bases and J lost 2 bases. The CDR3 loop is CASSPEGLAGSTDTQYF. DNA of the CDR3: TGTGCCAGCAGTCCTGAGGGACTAGCGGGATCCACAGATACGCAGTATTTT.

The V and J genes are TRBV28 and TRBJ1-6, with D uncertain. CDR1 MDHEN and CDR2 SYDVKM come from the germline V gene. The V and J ends lost 2 bases and 10 bases respectively, with 6 bases between them. The CDR3 length is 12 residues. CDR3 coding DNA: TGTGCCAGCAGTTTAGATCGATCACCCCTCCACTTT. Its protein is CASSLDRSPLHF.

This clonotype showed up just a few times. The chain couples TRBV20-1 to TRBJ2-3; D might be TRBD2 (6 bases). Per the germline V gene, CDR1 is DFQATT and CDR2 is SNEGSKA (reference sequence). The CDR3 has 13 amino acids. The V and J ends lost 5 bases and 1 base respectively, with 10 bases between them. As DNA, the CDR3 is TGCAGTGCTGTAGCGGTTGGCACAGATACGCAGTATTTT. Protein sequence: CSAVAVGTDTQYF.

This clonotype has ten or more counts. The chain uses TRBV7-2 and TRBJ2-3; D is undetermined. The length of the CDR3 is 11 residues. In germline, CDR1 is SGHTA, CDR2 FQGNSA. Trimming left V 2 bases short and J 5 bases short, with 2 bases between. The CDR3 nucleotides are TGTGCCAGCAGCTTACTAGATACGCAGTATTTT. Protein: CASSLLDTQYF.

This clonotype was found a few times. This chain uses TRBV5-6 with TRBJ2-3; the D is unclear. V was pared by 2 bases and J by 2 bases, with 12 bases between. Germline loops: CDR1 SGHDT, CDR2 YYEEEE. The CDR3 runs 15 residues. The CDR3: CASSFDPELTDTQYF. DNA for the CDR3: TGTGCCAGCAGCTTTGACCCCGAACTCACAGATACGCAGTATTTT. The full variable domain, completed using reference TRBV5-6 and TRBJ2-3, is DAGVTQSPTHLIKTRGQQVTLRCSPKSGHDTVSWYQQALGQGPQFIFQYYEEEERQRGNFPDRFSGHQFPNYSSELNVNALLLGDSALYLCASSFDPELTDTQYFGPGTRLTVL.

This clonotype appeared once. The chain joins TRBV19 to TRBJ2-5; no firm D call. Trimming cost V 5 bases and J 2 bases, with 15 bases left between them. The CDR3 has 15 residues. Germline V gene lookup returns CDR1 LNHDA and CDR2 SQIVND (reference sequence). In nucleotides, the CDR3 is TGTGCCAGTAGTGAAACAGTCTCCGGGCAAGAGACCCAGTACTTC. The encoded protein is CASSETVSGQETQYF.

This chain connects TRBV7-6 to TRBJ2-5, with 9 bases aligning to TRBD2. Germline CDR1 is SGHVS and CDR2 is FNYEAQ. V lost 5 bases and J lost 5; bases outside the gene matches: 12. The CDR3 sequence is 16 residues long. The CDR3 is CASSPLLVAGDETQYF. DNA of the CDR3: TGTGCCAGCAGCCCCTTATTGGTAGCGGGAGACGAGACCCAGTACTTC. Looking up the rest from reference TRBV7-6 and TRBJ2-5 gives the full variable domain: GAGVSQSPRYKVTKRGQDVALRCDPISGHVSLYWYRQALGQGPEFLTYFNYEAQQDKSGLPNDRFSAERPEGSISTLTIQRTEQRDSAMYRCASSPLLVAGDETQYFGPGTRLLVL.